Shown below are 2 T cell receptor beta chains from a single sample sequenced in a study of siplizumab effects on memory and regulatory T cells. TCRdb keeps only in-frame clones here, not all; method: immunoSEQ multiplex PCR. The table lists approximately 100,000 clones, 92% of them singletons, with approximately 12% in the top ten. The sequencing sample was made of non-Treg CD4+ T cells sorted from blood. The receptor source for this set is a human donor in good health.

This clone occurred a few times. The gene calls are TRBV5-1 and TRBJ2-7; D call uncertain. There are 15 residues in the CDR3. From germline, CDR1 is SGHRS and CDR2 YFSETQ. V was pared by 0 bases and J by 0 bases, with 10 bases between. As DNA, the CDR3 is TGCGCCAGCAGCTTGGATGGCCGGAGCTCCTACGAGCAGTACTTC. It yields the protein CASSLDGRSSYEQYF.

This clone showed up just a few times. The chain recombines TRBV27 with TRBJ2-1, with 7 bases aligning to TRBD1. This CDR3 region has 13 residues. Trimming took 5 bases from V and 9 from J; bases not matched to a gene: 7. Germline values: CDR1 MNHEY, CDR2 SMNVEV (reference sequence). CDR3 amino acids: CASSPDRRSEQFF. CDR3 DNA: TGTGCCAGCAGTCCGGACAGGCGTAGTGAGCAGTTCTTC.